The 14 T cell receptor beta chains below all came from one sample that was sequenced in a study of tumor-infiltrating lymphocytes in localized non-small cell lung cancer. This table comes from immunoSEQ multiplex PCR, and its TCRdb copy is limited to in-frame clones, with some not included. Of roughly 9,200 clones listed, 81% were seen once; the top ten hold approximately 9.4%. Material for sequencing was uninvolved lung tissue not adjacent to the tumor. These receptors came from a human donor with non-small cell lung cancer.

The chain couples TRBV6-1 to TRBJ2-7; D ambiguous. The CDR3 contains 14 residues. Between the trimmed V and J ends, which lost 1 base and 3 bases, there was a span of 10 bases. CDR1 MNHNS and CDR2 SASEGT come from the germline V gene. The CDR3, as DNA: TGTGCCAGCAGTGAAGAGGGCAGTTACTACGAGCAGTACTTC. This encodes CASSEEGSYYEQYF.

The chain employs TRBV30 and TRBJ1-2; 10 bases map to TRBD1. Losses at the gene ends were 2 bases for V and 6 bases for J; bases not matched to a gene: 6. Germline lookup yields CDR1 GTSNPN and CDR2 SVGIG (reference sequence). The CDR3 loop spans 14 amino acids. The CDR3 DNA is TGTGCCTGGAGTCGCACGGGGACAGGGGATGGCTACACCTTC. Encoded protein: CAWSRTGTGDGYTF.

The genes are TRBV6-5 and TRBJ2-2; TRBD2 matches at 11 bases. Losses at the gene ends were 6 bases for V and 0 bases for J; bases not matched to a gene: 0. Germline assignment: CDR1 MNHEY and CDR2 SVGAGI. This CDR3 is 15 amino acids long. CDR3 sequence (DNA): TGTGCCAGCAGGGGACTAGCGGCGAACACCGGGGAGCTGTTTTTT. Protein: CASRGLAANTGELFF.

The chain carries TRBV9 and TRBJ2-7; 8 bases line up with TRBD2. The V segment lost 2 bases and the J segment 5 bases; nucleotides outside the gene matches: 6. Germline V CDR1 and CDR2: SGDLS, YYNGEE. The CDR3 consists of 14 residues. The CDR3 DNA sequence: TGTGCCAGCAGCGTTAAGCGGGAGAGGGACGAGCAGTACTTC. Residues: CASSVKRERDEQYF.

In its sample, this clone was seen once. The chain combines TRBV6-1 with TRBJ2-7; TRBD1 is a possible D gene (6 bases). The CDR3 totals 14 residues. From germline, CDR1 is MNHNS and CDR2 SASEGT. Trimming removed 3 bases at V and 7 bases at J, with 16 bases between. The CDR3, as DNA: TGTGCCAGCAGTGAGGGGGCAGGGCGTCGGGAGCAGTACTTC. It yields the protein CASSEGAGRREQYF.

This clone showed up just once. The DNA for the CDR3 is TGTGCCAGCAGCCGGGACAGCCAGCCCCAGCATTTT. Its translation is CASSRDSQPQHF. The chain is built from TRBV5-6 and TRBJ1-5, with TRBD1 identical over 7 bases. J lost 7 bases, V lost 4 bases, and 2 bases had no gene match. Germline CDR1 SGHDT, CDR2 YYEEEE. The CDR3 sequence is 12 residues long. Combining the CDR3 with reference TRBV5-6 and TRBJ1-5 gives the whole variable domain DAGVTQSPTHLIKTRGQQVTLRCSPKSGHDTVSWYQQALGQGPQFIFQYYEEEERQRGNFPDRFSGHQFPNYSSELNVNALLLGDSALYLCASSRDSQPQHFGDGTRLSIL.

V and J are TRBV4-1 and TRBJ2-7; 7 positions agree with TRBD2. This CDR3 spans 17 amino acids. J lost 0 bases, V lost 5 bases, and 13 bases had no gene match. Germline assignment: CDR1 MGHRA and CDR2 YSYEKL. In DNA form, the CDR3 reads TGCGCCAGCAGCGGGGGGGAATGGCACTCGAACTCCTACGAGCAGTACTTC. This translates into CASSGGEWHSNSYEQYF.

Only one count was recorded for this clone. The CDR3 reads CASSLRGRGRSSTDTQYF. DNA of the CDR3: TGTGCCAGCAGCTTGAGAGGCCGGGGTCGTTCTAGCACAGATACGCAGTATTTT. The chain recombines TRBV11-2 with TRBJ2-3; a weak D match, TRBD2 (5 bases). The CDR3 is 18 amino acids. Germline values: CDR1 SGHAT, CDR2 FQNNGV. V lost 3 bases and J lost 0, with 19 bases in between.

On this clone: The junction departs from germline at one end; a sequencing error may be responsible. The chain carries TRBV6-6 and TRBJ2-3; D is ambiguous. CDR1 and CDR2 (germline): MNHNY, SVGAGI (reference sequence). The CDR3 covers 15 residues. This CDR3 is CASGYSKWFTDTQYF. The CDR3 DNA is TGTGCCAGCGGTTACTCGAAATGGTTCACAGATACGCAGTATTTT.

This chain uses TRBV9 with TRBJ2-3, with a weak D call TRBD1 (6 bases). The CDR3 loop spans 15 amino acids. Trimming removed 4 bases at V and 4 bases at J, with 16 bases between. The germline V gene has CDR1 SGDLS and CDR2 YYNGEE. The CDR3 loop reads CASSPRTELADTQYF. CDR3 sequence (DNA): TGTGCCAGCAGCCCAAGGACAGAACTAGCAGATACGCAGTATTTT.

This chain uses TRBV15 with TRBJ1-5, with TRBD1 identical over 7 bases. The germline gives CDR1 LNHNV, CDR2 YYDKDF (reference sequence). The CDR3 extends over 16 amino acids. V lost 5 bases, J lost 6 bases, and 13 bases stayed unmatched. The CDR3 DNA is TGTGCCACCAGCCGGCCCGATTCAGGGGGACGTCAGCCCCAGCATTTT. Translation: CATSRPDSGGRQPQHF.

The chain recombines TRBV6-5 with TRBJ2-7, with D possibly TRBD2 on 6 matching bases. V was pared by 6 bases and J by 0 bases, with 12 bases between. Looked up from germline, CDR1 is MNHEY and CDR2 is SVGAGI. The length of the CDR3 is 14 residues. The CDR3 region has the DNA TGTGCCAGCAGGCGGGACTTTAGCTCCTACGAGCAGTACTTC. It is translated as CASRRDFSSYEQYF.

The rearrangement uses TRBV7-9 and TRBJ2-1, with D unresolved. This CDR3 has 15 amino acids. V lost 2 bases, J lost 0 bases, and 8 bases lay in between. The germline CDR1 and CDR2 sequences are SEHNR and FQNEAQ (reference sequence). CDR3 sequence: CASSLRVTSYNEQFF. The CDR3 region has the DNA TGTGCCAGCAGCTTAAGAGTTACCTCCTACAATGAGCAGTTCTTC.

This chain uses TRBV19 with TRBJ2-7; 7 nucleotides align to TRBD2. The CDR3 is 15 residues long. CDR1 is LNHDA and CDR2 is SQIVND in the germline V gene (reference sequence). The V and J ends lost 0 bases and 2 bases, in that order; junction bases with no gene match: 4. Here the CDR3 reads CASSIDGEGPYEQYF. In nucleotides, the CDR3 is TGTGCCAGTAGTATAGACGGGGAGGGACCCTACGAGCAGTACTTC.